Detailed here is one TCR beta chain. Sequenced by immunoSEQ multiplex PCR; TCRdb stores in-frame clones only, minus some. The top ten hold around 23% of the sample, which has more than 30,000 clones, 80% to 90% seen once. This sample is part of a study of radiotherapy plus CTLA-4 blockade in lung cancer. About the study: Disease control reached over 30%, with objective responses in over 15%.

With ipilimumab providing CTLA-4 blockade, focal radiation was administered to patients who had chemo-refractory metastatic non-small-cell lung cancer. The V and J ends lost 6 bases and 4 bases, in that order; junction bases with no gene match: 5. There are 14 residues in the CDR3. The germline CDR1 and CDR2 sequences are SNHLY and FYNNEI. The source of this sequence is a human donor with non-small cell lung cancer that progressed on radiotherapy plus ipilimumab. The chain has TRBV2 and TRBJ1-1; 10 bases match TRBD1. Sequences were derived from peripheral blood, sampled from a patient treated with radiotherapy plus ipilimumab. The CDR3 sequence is CASRDGTGVTEAFF. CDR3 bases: TGTGCCAGCAGGGACGGGACAGGGGTCACTGAAGCTTTCTTT.